This TCR beta chain was recovered during a study of shared clonotypes between healthy human individuals. Libraries were prepared by immunoSEQ multiplex PCR; TCRdb keeps only in-frame clonotypes and omits some of them. The table has millions of clones, 85% to 95% seen once. The CDR3 has 18 residues. The V end lost 4 bases, the J end lost 0 bases, and 19 bases lay between the germline ends. Germline V lookup: CDR1 MNHNS, CDR2 SASEGT. V usage is TRBV6-1 and J usage is TRBJ1-3; weak D call: TRBD1 (5 bases). This receptor was identified in a man between 18 and 35 years old in good health. Sequencing input: naive CD4+ T cells sorted from blood. Subset in this sample: CD45RA+ positively selected. CDR3 DNA sequence: TGTGCCAGCAGTGTCCATAGGGGTAGAATGAGCTCTGGAAACACCATATATTTT. This codes for CASSVHRGRMSSGNTIYF.